The 5 T cell receptor beta chains reported below all come from one sample, sequenced in a study of siplizumab effects on memory and regulatory T cells. Using immunoSEQ multiplex PCR, the repertoire was profiled, and TCRdb retains in-frame clones only, with some absent. The sample holds about 100,000 clones, about 93% seen once. The sample taken for sequencing was Tregs sorted from blood. The receptor source for this set is a human donor in good health.

The rearrangement uses TRBV6-5 and TRBJ1-1; perhaps TRBD1 as D (5 bases). V lost 4 bases, J lost 2 bases, and 11 bases lay in between. Germline CDR1 reads MNHEY; CDR2 reads SVGAGI. This CDR3 spans 14 amino acids. The DNA for the CDR3 is TGTGCCAGCAGTTCGTTGGGGCCAAACACTGAAGCTTTCTTT. Protein product: CASSSLGPNTEAFF.

The chain carries TRBV7-3 and TRBJ2-1, with a possible D match to TRBD2 (6 bases). V lost 1 base to trimming and J lost 3 bases, with 16 bases between them. The CDR3 sequence is 17 residues long. Germline V gene lookup returns CDR1 SGHTA and CDR2 FQGTGA. The CDR3 is CASSLRPRRVSYNEQFF. DNA for the CDR3: TGTGCCAGCAGCTTAAGGCCCCGGAGGGTCAGCTACAATGAGCAGTTCTTC.

The chain employs TRBV2 and TRBJ1-1; 11 bases match TRBD1. V lost 2 bases and J lost 5; bases outside the gene matches: 7. Germline CDR1 is SNHLY and CDR2 is FYNNEI. The CDR3 covers 16 residues. CDR3 in amino acids: CASSELLGTGGTEAFF. The CDR3 bases are TGTGCCAGCAGTGAACTTTTGGGGACAGGGGGAACTGAAGCTTTCTTT. The full variable domain, with the rest looked up from reference TRBV2 and TRBJ1-1, is EPEVTQTPSHQVTQMGQEVILRCVPISNHLYFYWYRQILGQKVEFLVSFYNNEISEKSEIFDDQFSVERPDGSNFTLKIRSTKLEDSAMYFCASSELLGTGGTEAFFGQGTRLTVV.

The chain carries TRBV5-1 and TRBJ1-4; possible D gene TRBD1, 5 bases. The V and J ends lost 2 bases and 8 bases respectively, with 7 bases between them. The CDR3 contains 12 residues. Germline V gene sequence: CDR1 SGHRS, CDR2 YFSETQ. In nucleotides, the CDR3 is TGCGCCAGCAGCTTTTGGGGCGAAAAACTGTTTTTT. Translation gives CASSFWGEKLFF.

V gene TRBV25-1 combines with J gene TRBJ2-1; D might be TRBD1 (5 bases). CDR3 size: 15 residues. V was cut by 4 bases and J by 10 bases, with 20 bases left in between. Germline V gene data show CDR1 as MGHDK and CDR2 as SYGVNS. The CDR3 DNA follows: TGTGCCAGCAGTGTCCAGGGTTTCCCCTTTGAGGAGCAGTTCTTC. Encoded protein: CASSVQGFPFEEQFF.